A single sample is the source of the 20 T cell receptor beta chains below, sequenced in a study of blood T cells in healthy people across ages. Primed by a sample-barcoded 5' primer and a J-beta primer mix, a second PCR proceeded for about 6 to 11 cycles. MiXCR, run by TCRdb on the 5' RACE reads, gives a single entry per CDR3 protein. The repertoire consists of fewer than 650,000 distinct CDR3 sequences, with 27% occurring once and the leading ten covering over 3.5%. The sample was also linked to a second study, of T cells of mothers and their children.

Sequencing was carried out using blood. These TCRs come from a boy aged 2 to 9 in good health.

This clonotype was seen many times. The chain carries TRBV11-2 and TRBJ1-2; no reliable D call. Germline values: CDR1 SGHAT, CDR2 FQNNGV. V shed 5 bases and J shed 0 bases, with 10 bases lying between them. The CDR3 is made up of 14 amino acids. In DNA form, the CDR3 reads TGTGCCAGCAGCAAGTCGGTTACTAACTATGGCTACACCTTC. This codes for CASSKSVTNYGYTF.

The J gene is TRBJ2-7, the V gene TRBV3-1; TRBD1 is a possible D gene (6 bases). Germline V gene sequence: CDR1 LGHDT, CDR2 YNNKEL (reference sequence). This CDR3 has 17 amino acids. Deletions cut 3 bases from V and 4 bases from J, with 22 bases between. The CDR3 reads CASSQNPPRGSWYEQYF. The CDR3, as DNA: TGTGCCAGCAGCCAGAACCCACCCAGGGGATCATGGTACGAGCAGTACTTC.

CDR3 sequence: CASSGLIPHGYTF. The CDR3, as DNA: TGTGCCAGCAGCGGATTAATACCCCATGGCTACACCTTC. The chain uses TRBV5-6 and TRBJ1-2; D not certain. Per germline, CDR1 SGHDT and CDR2 YYEEEE. Trimming pared 4 bases from V and 6 bases from J, leaving 13 bases between. There are 13 residues in the CDR3.

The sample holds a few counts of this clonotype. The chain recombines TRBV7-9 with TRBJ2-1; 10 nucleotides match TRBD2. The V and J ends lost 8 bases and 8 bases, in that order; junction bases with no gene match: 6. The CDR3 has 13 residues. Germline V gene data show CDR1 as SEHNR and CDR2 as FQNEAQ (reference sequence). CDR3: CASPSSGSDEQFF. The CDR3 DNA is TGTGCCAGCCCCTCTAGCGGGAGTGATGAGCAGTTCTTC. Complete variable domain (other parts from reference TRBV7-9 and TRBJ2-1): DTGVSQNPRHKITKRGQNVTFRCDPISEHNRLYWYRQTLGQGPEFLTYFQNEAQLEKSRLLSDRFSAERPKGSFSTLEIQRTEQGDSAMYLCASPSSGSDEQFFGPGTRLTVL.

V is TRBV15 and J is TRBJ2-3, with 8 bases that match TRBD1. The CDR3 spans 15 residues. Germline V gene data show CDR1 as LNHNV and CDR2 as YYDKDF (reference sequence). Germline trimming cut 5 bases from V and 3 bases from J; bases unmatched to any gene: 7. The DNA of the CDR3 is TGTGCCACCAGCCGGGACAGGAAAGTAACAGATACGCAGTATTTT. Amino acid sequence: CATSRDRKVTDTQYF.

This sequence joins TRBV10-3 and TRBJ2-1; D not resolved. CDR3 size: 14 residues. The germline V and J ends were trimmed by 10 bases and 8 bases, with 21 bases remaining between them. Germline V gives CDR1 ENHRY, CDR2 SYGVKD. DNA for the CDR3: TGTGCCACAAGGGCGTCCACAAATGGCGATGAGCAGTTCTTC. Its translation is CATRASTNGDEQFF.

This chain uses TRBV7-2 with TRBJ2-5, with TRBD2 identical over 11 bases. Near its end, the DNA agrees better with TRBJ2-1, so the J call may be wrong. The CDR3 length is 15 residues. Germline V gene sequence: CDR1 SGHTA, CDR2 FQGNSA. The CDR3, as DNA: TGTGCCAGCAGCTTAACGCTAGCGGGAGGTCATGAGCAGTTCTTC. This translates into CASSLTLAGGHEQFF.

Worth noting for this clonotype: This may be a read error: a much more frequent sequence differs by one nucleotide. The CDR3 loop reads CASSFLDRGTYEQYF. The CDR3 coding sequence is TGTGCCAGCAGCTTTCTAGACAGGGGTACCTACGAGCAGTACTTC. The chain joins TRBV5-6 to TRBJ2-7; the match to TRBD1 covers 8 bases. This CDR3 spans 15 amino acids. V shed 2 bases, J shed 2 bases, and the junction held 6 bases outside the gene matches. Germline V lookup: CDR1 SGHDT, CDR2 YYEEEE.

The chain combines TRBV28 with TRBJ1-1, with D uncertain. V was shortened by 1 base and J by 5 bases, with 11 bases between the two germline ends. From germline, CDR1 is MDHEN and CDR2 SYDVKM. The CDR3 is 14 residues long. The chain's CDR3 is CASSLSRFDTEAFF. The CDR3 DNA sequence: TGTGCCAGCAGTTTATCCCGCTTTGATACTGAAGCTTTCTTT.

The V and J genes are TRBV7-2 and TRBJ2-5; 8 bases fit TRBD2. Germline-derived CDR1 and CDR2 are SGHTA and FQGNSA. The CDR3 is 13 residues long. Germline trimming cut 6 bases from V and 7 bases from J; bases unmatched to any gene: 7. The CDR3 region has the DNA TGTGCCAGCAGACCAGCGGGAGATGGGACCCAGTACTTC. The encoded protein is CASRPAGDGTQYF.

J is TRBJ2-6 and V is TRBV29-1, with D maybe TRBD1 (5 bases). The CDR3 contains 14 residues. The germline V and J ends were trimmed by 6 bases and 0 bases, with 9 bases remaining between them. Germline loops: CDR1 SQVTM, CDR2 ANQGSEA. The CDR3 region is CSVGTGSGANVLTF. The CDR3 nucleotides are TGCAGCGTCGGAACAGGCTCTGGGGCCAACGTCCTGACTTTC.

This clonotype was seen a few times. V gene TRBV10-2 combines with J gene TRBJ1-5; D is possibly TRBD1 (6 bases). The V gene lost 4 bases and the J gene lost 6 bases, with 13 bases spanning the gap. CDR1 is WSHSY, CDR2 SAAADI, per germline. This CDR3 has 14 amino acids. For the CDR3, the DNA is TGCGCCAGCAGTGGTCCAGGCAGGGGTCAGCCCCAGCATTTT. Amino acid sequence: CASSGPGRGQPQHF.

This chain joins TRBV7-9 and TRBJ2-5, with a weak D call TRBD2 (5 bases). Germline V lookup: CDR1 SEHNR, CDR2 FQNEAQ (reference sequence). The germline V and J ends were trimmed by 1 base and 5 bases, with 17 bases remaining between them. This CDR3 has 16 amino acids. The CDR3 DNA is TGTGCCAGCAGCTTAGGTGTGGGAGCGCTTGGGGAGACCCAGTACTTC. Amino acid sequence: CASSLGVGALGETQYF.

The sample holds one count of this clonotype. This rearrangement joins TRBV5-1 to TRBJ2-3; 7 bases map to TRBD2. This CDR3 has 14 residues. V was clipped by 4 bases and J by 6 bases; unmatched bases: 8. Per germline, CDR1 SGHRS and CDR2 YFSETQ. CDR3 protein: CASSLGLELDTQYF. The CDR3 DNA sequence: TGCGCCAGCAGCCTCGGACTAGAACTGGATACGCAGTATTTT.

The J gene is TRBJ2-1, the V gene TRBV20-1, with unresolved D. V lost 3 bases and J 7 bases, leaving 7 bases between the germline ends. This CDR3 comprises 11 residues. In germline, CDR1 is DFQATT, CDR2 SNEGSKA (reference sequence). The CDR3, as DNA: TGCAGTGCTAGTCCCGGAAATGAGCAGTTCTTC. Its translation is CSASPGNEQFF.

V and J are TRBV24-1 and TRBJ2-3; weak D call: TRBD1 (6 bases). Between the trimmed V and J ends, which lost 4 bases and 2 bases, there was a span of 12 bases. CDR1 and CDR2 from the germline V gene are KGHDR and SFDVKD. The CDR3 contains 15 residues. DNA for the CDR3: TGTGCCACCAGTGAACCTGACAGGCCCACAGATACGCAGTATTTT. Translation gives CATSEPDRPTDTQYF.

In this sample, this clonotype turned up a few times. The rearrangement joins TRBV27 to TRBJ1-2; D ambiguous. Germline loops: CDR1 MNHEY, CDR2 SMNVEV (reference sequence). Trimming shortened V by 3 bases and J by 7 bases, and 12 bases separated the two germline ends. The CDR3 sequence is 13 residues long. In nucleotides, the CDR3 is TGTGCCAGCAGTTTCGGCGGCGCCGCTGGCTACACCTTC. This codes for CASSFGGAAGYTF.

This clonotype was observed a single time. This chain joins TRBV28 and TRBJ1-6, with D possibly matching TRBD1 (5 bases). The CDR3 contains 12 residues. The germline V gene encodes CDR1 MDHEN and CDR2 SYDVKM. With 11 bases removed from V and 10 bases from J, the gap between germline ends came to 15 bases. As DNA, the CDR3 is TGTGCCGGGGGAACCTACAGCTCACCCCTCCACTTT. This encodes CAGGTYSSPLHF.

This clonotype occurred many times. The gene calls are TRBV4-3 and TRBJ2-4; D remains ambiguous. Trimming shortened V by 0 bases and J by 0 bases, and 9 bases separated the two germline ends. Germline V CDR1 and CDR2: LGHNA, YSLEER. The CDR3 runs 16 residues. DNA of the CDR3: TGCGCCAGCAGCCAAGAGCGGTTAATAGCCAAAAACATTCAGTACTTC. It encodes CASSQERLIAKNIQYF.

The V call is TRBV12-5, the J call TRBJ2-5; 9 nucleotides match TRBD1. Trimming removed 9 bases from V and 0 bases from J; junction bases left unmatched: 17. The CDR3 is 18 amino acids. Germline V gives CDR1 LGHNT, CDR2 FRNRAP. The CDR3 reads CASALLQGARWYQETQYF. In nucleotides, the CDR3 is TGTGCTAGCGCCCTCTTACAGGGGGCGCGGTGGTACCAAGAGACCCAGTACTTC.